The 10 T cell receptor beta chains below were found in one sample sequenced in a study of CD8 T cells in ankylosing spondylitis. Study outcomes and limitations: Ankylosing spondylitis blood seemed to carry a telltale TCR beta motif made of eight or nine highly homologous variants.

TCRdb redid the calling of the 5' RACE reads with MiXCR, one entry per CDR3 protein. The sample carries 470,000 or so distinct CDR3 sequences, roughly 27% recorded once. Their antigen targets remain unknown. The source material was blood, either unsorted or a sorted T cell fraction (not recorded which). Source of these receptors: a male donor with ankylosing spondylitis.

The CDR3 region has the DNA TGTGCCAGCACCGACAGACCCGGAGAGACCCAGTACTTC. Its protein is CASTDRPGETQYF. The chain carries TRBV2 and TRBJ2-5; perhaps TRBD1 as D (5 bases). Trimming stripped 7 bases from V and 4 bases from J, with 13 bases between. The CDR3 is 13 amino acids. Germline V gene data show CDR1 as SNHLY and CDR2 as FYNNEI.

This clonotype was counted a few times. The chain is built from TRBV20-1 and TRBJ2-4; 9 nucleotides align to TRBD1. V shed 5 bases, J shed 2 bases, and the junction held 7 bases outside the gene matches. CDR3 length: 15 residues. Per the germline V gene, CDR1 is DFQATT and CDR2 is SNEGSKA (reference sequence). Written as DNA, the CDR3 is TGCAGTGCTCCTGACAGGGGGGGTTCCAAAAACATTCAGTACTTC. This codes for CSAPDRGGSKNIQYF.

This clonotype turned up a few times. The chain employs TRBV3-1 and TRBJ2-5, with a tentative D call TRBD2 (5 bases). This CDR3 region has 14 residues. Germline V gives CDR1 LGHDT, CDR2 YNNKEL (reference sequence). The V gene lost 0 bases and the J gene lost 6 bases, with 11 bases spanning the gap. CDR3: CASSQEIGLKTQYF. The CDR3 nucleotides read TGTGCCAGCAGCCAAGAAATAGGACTTAAGACCCAGTACTTC.

V gene TRBV11-2 combines with J gene TRBJ1-5; D gene uncertain. The CDR3 loop spans 15 amino acids. Germline-derived CDR1 and CDR2 are SGHAT and FQNNGV. V lost 0 bases and J 4 bases, leaving 10 bases between the germline ends. CDR3 protein: CASSLDSTANQPQHF. CDR3 sequence (DNA): TGTGCCAGCAGCTTAGATAGTACCGCTAATCAGCCCCAGCATTTT.

The rearrangement joins TRBV20-1 to TRBJ1-2, with TRBD1 matching over 7 bases. This CDR3 has 13 amino acids. Trimming removed 4 bases from V and 4 bases from J; junction bases left unmatched: 6. CDR1 is DFQATT, CDR2 SNEGSKA, per germline (reference sequence). The CDR3 region is CSATRQGGYGYTF. In DNA, the CDR3 is TGCAGTGCTACCAGACAGGGAGGCTATGGCTACACCTTC.

This clonotype has a handful of counts. This rearrangement joins TRBV24-1 to TRBJ1-5; 7 nucleotides match TRBD1. CDR1 and CDR2 from the germline V gene are KGHDR and SFDVKD. The CDR3 is 14 residues long. Trimming took 4 bases from V and 4 from J; bases not matched to a gene: 3. The CDR3 region has the DNA TGTGCCACCAGTGACGGGACAGTGAATCAGCCCCAGCATTTT. This gives the protein CATSDGTVNQPQHF.

This clonotype has only a few counts. The rearrangement links TRBV10-3 to TRBJ1-1, with D perhaps matching TRBD1 (6 bases). V lost 7 bases to trimming and J lost 3 bases, with 15 bases between them. The CDR3 is 14 residues long. Germline values: CDR1 ENHRY, CDR2 SYGVKD. In DNA, the CDR3 is TGTGCCATCACCAAACAGGGTCGGGACACTGAAGCTTTCTTT. Translation gives CAITKQGRDTEAFF.

This clonotype came up a few times. The chain employs TRBV3-1 and TRBJ2-1; maybe TRBD1 (7 bases). This CDR3 has 17 amino acids. Germline V CDR1 and CDR2: LGHDT, YNNKEL (reference sequence). V was pared by 4 bases and J by 0 bases, with 16 bases between. CDR3 nucleotides: TGTGCCAGCAGCCTTCGAGGAGGGGGCGCCTCCTACAATGAGCAGTTCTTC. Translated: CASSLRGGGASYNEQFF.

This clonotype has just a few counts. V gene TRBV3-1 combines with J gene TRBJ2-7; weak D call: TRBD1 (6 bases). CDR1 LGHDT and CDR2 YNNKEL come from the germline V gene (reference sequence). CDR3 size: 15 residues. V lost 3 bases and J lost 2, with 14 bases in between. The CDR3 spells CASSHPTGYAYEQYF. The CDR3 coding sequence is TGTGCCAGCAGCCACCCCACAGGGTATGCCTACGAGCAGTACTTC.

The chain employs TRBV5-1 and TRBJ2-1; TRBD2 matches 14 bases. CDR3 size: 17 residues. With 3 bases clipped from V and 5 bases from J, the junction kept 7 bases outside the gene matches. The germline CDR1 and CDR2 sequences are SGHRS and YFSETQ. The CDR3 DNA sequence: TGCGCCAGCAGCTCCAACGGACTAGCGGGAGGAGACAATGAGCAGTTCTTC. This sequence encodes CASSSNGLAGGDNEQFF.